What follows describes a single TCR beta chain. Other DNA sequences of this sample code for an identical CDR3. Germline V gene lookup returns CDR1 SGDLS and CDR2 YYNGEE. The V end lost 0 bases, the J end lost 2 bases, and 3 bases lay between the germline ends. The CDR3 contains 13 residues. This sample is part of a study of shared clonotypes between healthy human individuals. TCRdb keeps only in-frame clones here, not all; method: immunoSEQ multiplex PCR. The repertoire consists of some 1.5 million clones, with 95% to 99% occurring once and the leading ten covering about 0.45%. The chain uses TRBV9 and TRBJ2-1, with no clear D. Sequenced: naive CD4+ T cells sorted from blood. Documented subset: CD45RA+ positively selected. The receptor was isolated from a young man in good health. CDR3 sequence: CASSVDPYNEQFF. As DNA, the CDR3 is TGTGCCAGCAGCGTAGATCCCTACAATGAGCAGTTCTTC.